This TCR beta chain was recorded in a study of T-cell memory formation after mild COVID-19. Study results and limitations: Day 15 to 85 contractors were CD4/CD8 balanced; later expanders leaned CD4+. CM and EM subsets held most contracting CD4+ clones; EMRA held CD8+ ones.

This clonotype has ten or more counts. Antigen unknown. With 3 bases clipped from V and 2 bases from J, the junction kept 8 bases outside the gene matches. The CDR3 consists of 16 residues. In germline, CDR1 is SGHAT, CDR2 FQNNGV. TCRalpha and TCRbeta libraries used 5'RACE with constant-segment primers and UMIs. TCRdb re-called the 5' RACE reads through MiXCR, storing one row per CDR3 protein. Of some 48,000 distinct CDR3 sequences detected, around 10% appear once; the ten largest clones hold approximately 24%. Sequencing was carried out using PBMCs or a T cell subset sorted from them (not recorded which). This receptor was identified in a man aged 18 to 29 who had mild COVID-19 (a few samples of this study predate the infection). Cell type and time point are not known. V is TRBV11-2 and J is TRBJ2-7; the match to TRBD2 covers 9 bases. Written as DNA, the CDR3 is TGTGCCAGCAGCTTGGGGCGACTAGCGGTTACCTACGAGCAGTACTTC. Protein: CASSLGRLAVTYEQYF. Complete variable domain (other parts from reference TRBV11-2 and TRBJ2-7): EAGVAQSPRYKIIEKRQSVAFWCNPISGHATLYWYQQILGQGPKLLIQFQNNGVVDDSQLPKDRFSAERLKGVDSTLKIQPAKLEDSAVYLCASSLGRLAVTYEQYFGPGTRLTVT.